This T cell receptor (beta chain) was documented in a study of T cell repertoires in cytomegalovirus infection. At the level of the study: Public TCR beta signatures marked donors with CMV infection and the matching HLA. Study-wide findings and caveats: The response measured ex vivo was dominated by TCR beta clonotypes (HLA-C-restricted and CMV-specific). Identification of carriers of CMV plus the relevant HLA was performed using cumulative public TCR beta family frequency.

This CDR3 region has 13 residues. J lost 8 bases, V lost 6 bases, and 7 bases had no gene match. Via MiXCR, TCRdb re-called the reads, giving one row per CDR3 protein. The sample lists 490,000 or so distinct CDR3 sequences, around 10% occurring once. This clonotype was detected many times. What it recognizes is unknown. The genes are TRBV12-3 or TRBV12-4 and TRBJ1-2; 9 nucleotides align to TRBD1. The material sequenced was PBMCs. The origin of this receptor is a human donor in good health (CMV status not recorded). Some clones in this sample may be carry-over from other donors' samples. This CDR3 reads CASSPTGGEGYTF. CDR3 DNA: TGTGCCAGCAGCCCAACAGGGGGCGAAGGCTACACCTTC.